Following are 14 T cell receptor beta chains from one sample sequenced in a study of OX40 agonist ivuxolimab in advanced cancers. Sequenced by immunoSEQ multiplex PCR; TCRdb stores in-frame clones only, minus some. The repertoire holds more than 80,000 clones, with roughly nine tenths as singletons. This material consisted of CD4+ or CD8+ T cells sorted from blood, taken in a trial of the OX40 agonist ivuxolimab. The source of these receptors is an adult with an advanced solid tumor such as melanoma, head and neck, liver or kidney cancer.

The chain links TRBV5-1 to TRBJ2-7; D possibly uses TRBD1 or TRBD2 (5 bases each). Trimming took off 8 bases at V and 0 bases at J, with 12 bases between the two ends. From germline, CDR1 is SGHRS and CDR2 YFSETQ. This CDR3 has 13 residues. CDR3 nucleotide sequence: TGCGCCAGTAGGGACGGAAGCTCCTACGAGCAGTACTTC. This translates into CASRDGSSYEQYF.

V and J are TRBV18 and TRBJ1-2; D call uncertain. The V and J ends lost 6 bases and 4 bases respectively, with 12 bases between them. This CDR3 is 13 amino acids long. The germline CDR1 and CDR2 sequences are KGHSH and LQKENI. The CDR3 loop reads CASSLGPGYGYTF. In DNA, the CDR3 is TGTGCCAGCTCTCTCGGCCCCGGCTATGGCTACACCTTC.

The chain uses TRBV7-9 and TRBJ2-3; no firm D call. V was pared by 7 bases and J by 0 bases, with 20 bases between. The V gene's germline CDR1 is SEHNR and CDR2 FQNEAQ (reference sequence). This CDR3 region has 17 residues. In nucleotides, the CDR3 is TGTGCCAGCATCCCACACCCGGCCCGAGTGAGCACAGATACGCAGTATTTT. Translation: CASIPHPARVSTDTQYF.

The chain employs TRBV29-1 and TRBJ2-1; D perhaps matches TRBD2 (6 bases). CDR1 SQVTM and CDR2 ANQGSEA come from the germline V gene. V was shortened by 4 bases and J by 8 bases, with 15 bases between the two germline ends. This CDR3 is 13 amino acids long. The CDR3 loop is CSVGALALYEQFF. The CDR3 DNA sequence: TGCAGCGTTGGTGCACTAGCTCTCTATGAGCAGTTCTTC.

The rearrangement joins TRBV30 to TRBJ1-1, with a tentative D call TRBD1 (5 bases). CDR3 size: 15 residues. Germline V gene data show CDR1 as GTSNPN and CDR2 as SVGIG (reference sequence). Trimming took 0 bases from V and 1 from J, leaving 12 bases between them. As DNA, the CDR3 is TGTGCCTGGAGTGTACATATCGGGGGGAACACTGAAGCTTTCTTT. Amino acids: CAWSVHIGGNTEAFF.

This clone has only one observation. The CDR3 nucleotides read TGCGCCAGCAGCTGGGGGGCCTCTGACACTGAAGCTTTCTTT. It is translated as CASSWGASDTEAFF. The gene calls are TRBV5-1 and TRBJ1-1; D possibly corresponds to TRBD1 (6 bases). This CDR3 is built from 14 residues. CDR1 SGHRS and CDR2 YFSETQ come from the germline V gene. The V end lost 3 bases, the J end lost 3 bases, and 12 bases lay between the germline ends. Full variable domain (outside the CDR3, taken from reference TRBV5-1 and TRBJ1-1): KAGVTQTPRYLIKTRGQQVTLSCSPISGHRSVSWYQQTPGQGLQFLFEYFSETQRNKGNFPGRFSGRQFSNSRSEMNVSTLELGDSALYLCASSWGASDTEAFFGQGTRLTVV.

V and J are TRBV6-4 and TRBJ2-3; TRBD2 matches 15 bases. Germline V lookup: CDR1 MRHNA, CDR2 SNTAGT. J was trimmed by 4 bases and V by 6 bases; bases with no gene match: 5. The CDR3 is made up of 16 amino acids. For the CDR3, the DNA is TGTGCCAGCAGCCCAGGACTAGCGGGAGGGCCAGATACGCAGTATTTT. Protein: CASSPGLAGGPDTQYF.

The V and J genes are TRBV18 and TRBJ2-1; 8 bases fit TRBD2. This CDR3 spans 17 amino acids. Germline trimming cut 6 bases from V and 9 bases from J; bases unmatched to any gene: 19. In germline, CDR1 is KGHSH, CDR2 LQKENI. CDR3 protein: CASSPSLSGGRMPEQFF. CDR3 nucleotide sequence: TGTGCCAGCTCCCCATCCCTGTCCGGCGGGAGGATGCCTGAGCAGTTCTTC.

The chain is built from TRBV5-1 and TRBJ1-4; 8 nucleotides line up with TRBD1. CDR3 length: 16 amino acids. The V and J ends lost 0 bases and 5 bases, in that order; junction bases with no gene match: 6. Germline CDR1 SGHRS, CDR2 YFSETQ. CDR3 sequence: CASSLGGGQGNEKLFF. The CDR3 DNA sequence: TGCGCCAGCAGCTTGGGGGGTGGACAGGGAAATGAAAAACTGTTTTTT.

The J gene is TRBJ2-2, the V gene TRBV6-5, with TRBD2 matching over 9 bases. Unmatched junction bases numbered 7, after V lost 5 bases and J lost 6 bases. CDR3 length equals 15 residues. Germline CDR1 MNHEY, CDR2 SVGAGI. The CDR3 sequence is CASSTSSGSSGELFF. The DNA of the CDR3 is TGTGCCAGCAGTACGAGTAGCGGGAGTTCCGGGGAGCTGTTTTTT.

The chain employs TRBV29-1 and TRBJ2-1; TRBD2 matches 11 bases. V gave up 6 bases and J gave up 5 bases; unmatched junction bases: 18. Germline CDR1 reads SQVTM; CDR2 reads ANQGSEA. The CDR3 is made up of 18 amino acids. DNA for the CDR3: TGCAGCGTAGAGGGACTAGCGGTATCTGCGGGGGTCCACAATGAGCAGTTCTTC. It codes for CSVEGLAVSAGVHNEQFF.

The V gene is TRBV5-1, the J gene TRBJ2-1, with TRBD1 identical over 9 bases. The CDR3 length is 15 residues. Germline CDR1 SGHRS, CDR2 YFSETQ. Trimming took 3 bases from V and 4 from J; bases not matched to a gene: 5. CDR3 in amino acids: CASSSAGTGYNEQFF. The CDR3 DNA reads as TGCGCCAGCAGCTCAGCCGGGACAGGGTACAATGAGCAGTTCTTC.

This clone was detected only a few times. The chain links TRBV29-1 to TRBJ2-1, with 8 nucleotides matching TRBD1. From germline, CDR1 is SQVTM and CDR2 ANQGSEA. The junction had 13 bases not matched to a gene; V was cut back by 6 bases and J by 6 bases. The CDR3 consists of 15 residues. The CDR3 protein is CSVDGGTGEVNEQFF. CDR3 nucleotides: TGCAGCGTCGACGGTGGGACAGGAGAGGTCAATGAGCAGTTCTTC.

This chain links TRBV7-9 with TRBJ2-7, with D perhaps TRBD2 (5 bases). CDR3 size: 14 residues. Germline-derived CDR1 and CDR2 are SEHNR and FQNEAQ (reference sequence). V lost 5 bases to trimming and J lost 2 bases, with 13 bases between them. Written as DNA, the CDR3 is TGTGCCAGCAGCCAAGGACTGTTTCCCTACGAGCAGTACTTC. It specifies CASSQGLFPYEQYF.